This entry lists 30 T cell receptor beta chains sequenced from one sample in a study of T cells in localized non-small cell lung cancer. The table came from immunoSEQ multiplex PCR; TCRdb's copy has only in-frame clones and leaves some out. The table lists 75,000 to 95,000 clones, around 90% of them singletons. Sequencing used peripheral blood, obtained before any cancer treatment. The receptors shown here come from a man aged 40-75 years with stage I squamous cell lung carcinoma.

The genes are TRBV5-4 and TRBJ1-1; TRBD1 is a possible D gene (6 bases). Germline V lookup: CDR1 SGHNT, CDR2 YYREEE (reference sequence). With 4 bases removed from V and 1 base from J, the gap between germline ends came to 14 bases. CDR3 size: 15 residues. As DNA, the CDR3 is TGTGCCAGCAGCCCGACTCGACAGGCGAACACTGAAGCTTTCTTT. The encoded protein is CASSPTRQANTEAFF.

This chain joins TRBV19 and TRBJ2-4; TRBD2 agrees at 8 bases. J was trimmed by 2 bases and V by 0 bases; bases with no gene match: 9. The CDR3 totals 18 residues. Germline loops: CDR1 LNHDA, CDR2 SQIVND (reference sequence). CDR3 amino acids: CASSIDPSGGLSKNIQYF. In DNA, the CDR3 is TGTGCCAGTAGTATAGATCCCAGCGGGGGCCTCTCCAAAAACATTCAGTACTTC.

The genes are TRBV5-1 and TRBJ1-1, with 8 nucleotides matching TRBD1. From germline, CDR1 is SGHRS and CDR2 YFSETQ. This CDR3 has 17 residues. J gave up 2 bases and V 3 bases, and 12 bases lay outside the gene matches. CDR3 DNA: TGCGCCAGCAGCTACGCCAGACAGGGGAGCGCCAACACTGAAGCTTTCTTT. Its protein product is CASSYARQGSANTEAFF.

This clone was seen a single time. V and J are TRBV10-3 and TRBJ2-1; TRBD1 aligns across 7 bases. The germline V gene has CDR1 ENHRY and CDR2 SYGVKD. After removal of 3 bases from V and 7 bases from J, the junction contained 0 bases not matched to a gene. CDR3 size: 12 residues. CDR3 sequence reads: CAISEQGNEQFF. CDR3 DNA sequence: TGTGCCATCAGTGAACAGGGGAATGAGCAGTTCTTC.

The V and J genes are TRBV2 and TRBJ1-1, with a weak D call TRBD1 (5 bases). Trimming pared 6 bases from V and 1 base from J, leaving 12 bases between. CDR3 length: 14 residues. Looked up from germline, CDR1 is SNHLY and CDR2 is FYNNEI. CDR3: CASSGDGKNTEAFF. The DNA for the CDR3 is TGTGCCAGCAGCGGGGACGGAAAGAACACTGAAGCTTTCTTT.

The gene calls are TRBV20-1 and TRBJ1-1, with a possible D match to TRBD1 (5 bases). The ends were cut back, 6 bases at V and 9 bases at J, with 14 bases in the middle. Germline V gives CDR1 DFQATT, CDR2 SNEGSKA (reference sequence). This CDR3 spans 11 amino acids. The CDR3 region is CSARDLDQAFF. As DNA, the CDR3 is TGCAGTGCCCGGGACCTAGACCAAGCTTTCTTT.

Only a few counts were recorded for this clone. This sequence joins TRBV5-1 and TRBJ1-4; the D gene is possibly TRBD1 (5 bases). The germline V gene encodes CDR1 SGHRS and CDR2 YFSETQ. V lost 1 base and J lost 8, with 9 bases in between. CDR3 size: 13 residues. DNA of the CDR3: TGCGCCAGCAGCTTGACAGGTGGGGAAAAACTGTTTTTT. It yields the protein CASSLTGGEKLFF.

As DNA, the CDR3 is TGTGCCAGCAGCGGAGGGACCGCGGTAGGCACTGAAGCTTTCTTT. Translation gives CASSGGTAVGTEAFF. This chain connects TRBV5-8 to TRBJ1-1; tentatively, D is TRBD1 (5 bases). The V end lost 4 bases, the J end lost 4 bases, and 17 bases lay between the germline ends. CDR3 length: 15 amino acids. Germline lookup yields CDR1 SGHTS and CDR2 YDEGEE.

The chain recombines TRBV5-1 with TRBJ2-1; D is possibly TRBD1 (6 bases). Looked up from germline, CDR1 is SGHRS and CDR2 is YFSETQ. The CDR3 contains 14 residues. The V gene lost 8 bases and the J gene lost 5 bases, with 17 bases spanning the gap. The CDR3 coding sequence is TGCGCCAGTTCCTTACAGGGTAGGGACAATGAGCAGTTCTTC. As protein: CASSLQGRDNEQFF.

The CDR3 spells CASSLPENSYEQYF. In DNA form, the CDR3 reads TGTGCCAGCAGCTTGCCGGAGAACTCCTACGAGCAGTACTTC. This chain connects TRBV5-4 to TRBJ2-5; D not resolved. Matching the DNA end better, TRBJ2-7 makes the J call doubtful. CDR1 and CDR2 from the germline V gene are SGHNT and YYREEE (reference sequence). The CDR3 spans 14 residues.

This chain uses TRBV7-6 with TRBJ2-5; D call uncertain. Trimming removed 1 base from V and 5 bases from J, with 5 bases in between. The length of the CDR3 is 12 residues. Germline V gene data show CDR1 as SGHVS and CDR2 as FNYEAQ. The CDR3 bases are TGTGCCAGCAGCTTAGATACGGAGACCCAGTACTTC. Translating it yields CASSLDTETQYF.

The rearrangement uses TRBV7-9 and TRBJ1-2; a weak D match, TRBD1 (6 bases). CDR3 length: 12 residues. Germline V gene lookup returns CDR1 SEHNR and CDR2 FQNEAQ (reference sequence). V gave up 3 bases and J gave up 8 bases, with 10 bases separating them. The CDR3 bases are TGTGCCAGCAGCTTGTCAGGGGACGGCTACACCTTC. Protein product: CASSLSGDGYTF.

This chain connects TRBV6-1 to TRBJ2-3; 9 bases fit TRBD1. Germline CDR1 is MNHNS and CDR2 is SASEGT. This CDR3 spans 14 amino acids. The V segment lost 10 bases and the J segment 1 base; nucleotides outside the gene matches: 6. The CDR3 DNA sequence: TGTGCCACACCGGGACAGGGAGGCACAGATACGCAGTATTTT. Amino acid sequence: CATPGQGGTDTQYF.

V gene TRBV14 combines with J gene TRBJ2-4, with D possibly called TRBD1 or TRBD2 (5 bases each). The CDR3 covers 14 residues. V was trimmed by 5 bases and J by 4 bases, leaving 12 bases between them. CDR1 and CDR2 (germline): SGHDN, FVKESK. In DNA form, the CDR3 reads TGTGCCAGCAGCACAGGCGGGTTGAAAAACATTCAGTACTTC. This encodes CASSTGGLKNIQYF.

This chain connects TRBV25-1 to TRBJ2-7; D is possibly TRBD1 (6 bases). Trimming removed 4 bases from V and 1 base from J, with 11 bases in between. CDR1 is MGHDK and CDR2 is SYGVNS in the germline V gene. CDR3 length equals 14 residues. The CDR3 DNA follows: TGTGCCAGCAGTGGACAGGAACTTTCCTACGAGCAGTACTTC. Its translation is CASSGQELSYEQYF.

The J gene is TRBJ1-4, the V gene TRBV19, with TRBD1 identical over 8 bases. The CDR3 contains 15 residues. V shed 3 bases, J shed 5 bases, and the junction held 5 bases outside the gene matches. Per the germline V gene, CDR1 is LNHDA and CDR2 is SQIVND (reference sequence). CDR3 protein: CASSMGGQVNEKLFF. The DNA for the CDR3 is TGTGCCAGTAGTATGGGGGGACAGGTGAATGAAAAACTGTTTTTT. The full variable domain, with the rest looked up from reference TRBV19 and TRBJ1-4, is DGGITQSPKYLFRKEGQNVTLSCEQNLNHDAMYWYRQDPGQGLRLIYYSQIVNDFQKGDIAEGYSVSREKKESFPLTVTSAQKNPTAFYLCASSMGGQVNEKLFFGSGTQLSVL.

This chain connects TRBV19 to TRBJ2-3, with D possibly being TRBD2 (5 bases). Germline V CDR1 and CDR2: LNHDA, SQIVND (reference sequence). This CDR3 has 14 residues. V was pared by 8 bases and J by 8 bases, with 20 bases between. The CDR3 nucleotides read TGTGCCAGTTCATTCGGGATAGGCGGTAGTACGCAGTATTTT. Amino acid sequence: CASSFGIGGSTQYF.

This rearrangement joins TRBV5-1 to TRBJ2-1; 8 bases line up with TRBD1. V was clipped by 0 bases and J by 9 bases; unmatched bases: 11. Germline V gene sequence: CDR1 SGHRS, CDR2 YFSETQ. CDR3 length equals 16 residues. The CDR3 DNA reads as TGCGCCAGCAGCTTGGCGCAGGGGGCCAGTTATGGTGAGCAGTTCTTC. Translating it yields CASSLAQGASYGEQFF.

The rearrangement joins TRBV7-2 to TRBJ1-1; 7 bases line up with TRBD1. In germline, CDR1 is SGHTA, CDR2 FQGNSA. V was clipped by 2 bases and J by 1 base; unmatched bases: 4. The CDR3 has 15 residues. The CDR3 sequence: CASSLLGTANTEAFF. The CDR3 region has the DNA TGTGCCAGCAGCTTATTAGGGACAGCGAACACTGAAGCTTTCTTT.

The J gene is TRBJ1-1, the V gene TRBV6-1; unclear D gene. The CDR3 sequence is 14 residues long. Per germline, CDR1 MNHNS and CDR2 SASEGT. V gave up 6 bases and J gave up 1 base, with 12 bases separating them. The CDR3 coding sequence is TGTGCCAGCAGGGCCCCCTTTAAGAACACTGAAGCTTTCTTT. As protein: CASRAPFKNTEAFF.

The gene calls are TRBV15 and TRBJ1-5; tentatively, D is TRBD1 (5 bases). Germline CDR1 reads LNHNV; CDR2 reads YYDKDF (reference sequence). The CDR3 contains 15 residues. Trimming left V 3 bases short and J 4 bases short, with 13 bases between. CDR3 protein: CATSSQQVLNQPQHF. The CDR3 DNA is TGTGCCACCAGCAGTCAACAGGTACTAAATCAGCCCCAGCATTTT.

The chain uses TRBV4-3 and TRBJ2-6; D is perhaps TRBD1 (5 bases). This CDR3 spans 17 amino acids. Germline V gene data show CDR1 as LGHNA and CDR2 as YSLEER. Deletions cut 1 base from V and 5 bases from J, with 15 bases between. The CDR3 region has the DNA TGCGCCAGCAGCCAAGCAGGGATCTCTGGTTGGGCCAACGTCCTGACTTTC. Its protein product is CASSQAGISGWANVLTF.

This chain connects TRBV7-3 to TRBJ2-1; D uncertain. CDR3 size: 15 residues. Deletions cut 5 bases from V and 0 bases from J, with 11 bases between. Germline V CDR1 and CDR2: SGHTA, FQGTGA. The CDR3 is CASSPVLSSYNEQFF. DNA of the CDR3: TGTGCCAGCAGCCCGGTGCTGAGCTCCTACAATGAGCAGTTCTTC.

This clone is a singleton in its sample. The chain employs TRBV9 and TRBJ1-2; no firm D call. The CDR3 has 15 residues. V was trimmed by 0 bases and J by 5 bases, leaving 14 bases between them. Germline V gene sequence: CDR1 SGDLS, CDR2 YYNGEE. The CDR3 nucleotides are TGTGCCAGCAGCGTAGGCCTGGGGAGGACTTATGGCTACACCTTC. Protein product: CASSVGLGRTYGYTF.

In this sample, this clone turned up once. V usage is TRBV9 and J usage is TRBJ1-4, with TRBD1 matching 7 bases. CDR1 and CDR2 (germline): SGDLS, YYNGEE. The CDR3 spans 15 residues. The J segment lost 8 bases and the V segment lost 3 bases, leaving 10 bases of the junction unmatched. The CDR3 DNA reads as TGTGCCAGCAGCGCGAGGGGACAGCCTATCGAAAAACTGTTTTTT. This sequence encodes CASSARGQPIEKLFF.

The genes are TRBV4-1 and TRBJ2-3; 8 bases are shared with TRBD2. This CDR3 spans 15 amino acids. The V segment lost 1 base and the J segment 3 bases; nucleotides outside the gene matches: 3. Looked up from germline, CDR1 is MGHRA and CDR2 is YSYEKL. The CDR3 nucleotides read TGCGCCAGCAGCCAAGGCGGGGGGAGGACAGATACGCAGTATTTT. This codes for CASSQGGGRTDTQYF.

The rearrangement joins TRBV9 to TRBJ2-7, with 8 positions matching TRBD1. CDR3 size: 16 residues. Germline loops: CDR1 SGDLS, CDR2 YYNGEE. Unmatched junction bases numbered 11, after V lost 4 bases and J lost 2 bases. DNA for the CDR3: TGTGCCAGCAGCCCCCCTTCTGGACAGGGAGCCTACGAGCAGTACTTC. Protein: CASSPPSGQGAYEQYF.

This chain uses TRBV20-1 with TRBJ1-4; no clear D gene. This CDR3 has 11 amino acids. CDR1 is DFQATT and CDR2 is SNEGSKA in the germline V gene (reference sequence). Here the CDR3 DNA reads TGCGTGGGCTCGACTAATGAAAAACTGTTTTTT. Translated: CVGSTNEKLFF.

The J gene is TRBJ1-1, the V gene TRBV28, with D hard to call. This CDR3 comprises 11 residues. Germline V gives CDR1 MDHEN, CDR2 SYDVKM. The V end was cut by 2 bases, the J end by 6 bases, with 4 bases between. The CDR3 nucleotides are TGTGCCAGCAGTTTAAGCGCTGAAGCTTTCTTT. This translates into CASSLSAEAFF.

This clone has only one observation. This chain links TRBV5-1 with TRBJ1-4; 8 positions match TRBD1. The CDR3 totals 14 residues. V was pared by 4 bases and J by 8 bases, with 7 bases of the junction left unmatched. Germline V CDR1 and CDR2: SGHRS, YFSETQ. CDR3 in amino acids: CASSPDREDEKLFF. CDR3 in DNA: TGCGCCAGCAGCCCGGACAGGGAAGACGAAAAACTGTTTTTT.